Listed here is a single TCR beta chain. The germline V gene encodes CDR1 MNHEY and CDR2 SMNVEV (reference sequence). With V trimmed by 6 bases and J by 5 bases, 15 bases remained unmatched. The length of the CDR3 is 18 residues. Methods used by the authors: How many nucleated cells were present was estimated from reference gene primer amplification. The method was immunoSEQ multiplex PCR; TCRdb's version includes in-frame clones alone and lacks a portion of them. V and J calls and clone size are copied from that table; D and trimming were computed from the DNA. The sample includes about 43,000 clones, 85% to 90% seen only once; the top ten take about 5.3%. These data are taken from a study of blood T cell repertoires in COVID-19. Study as a whole: COVID-19 samples from acute and convalescent phases originated in the United States, Italy and Spain. PBMCs, B-cell-depleted T cells, or T cells provided the cDNA or gDNA that made up the material.

The V and J genes are TRBV27 and TRBJ1-6; TRBD1 aligns across 8 bases. The TCR originated in a human donor in a cohort sampled during active COVID-19. Material: peripheral blood. The CDR3 DNA is TGTGCCAGCAGCAGCCGGGTCAGGGGGCGCTTGGATAATTCACCCCTCCACTTT. As protein: CASSSRVRGRLDNSPLHF.